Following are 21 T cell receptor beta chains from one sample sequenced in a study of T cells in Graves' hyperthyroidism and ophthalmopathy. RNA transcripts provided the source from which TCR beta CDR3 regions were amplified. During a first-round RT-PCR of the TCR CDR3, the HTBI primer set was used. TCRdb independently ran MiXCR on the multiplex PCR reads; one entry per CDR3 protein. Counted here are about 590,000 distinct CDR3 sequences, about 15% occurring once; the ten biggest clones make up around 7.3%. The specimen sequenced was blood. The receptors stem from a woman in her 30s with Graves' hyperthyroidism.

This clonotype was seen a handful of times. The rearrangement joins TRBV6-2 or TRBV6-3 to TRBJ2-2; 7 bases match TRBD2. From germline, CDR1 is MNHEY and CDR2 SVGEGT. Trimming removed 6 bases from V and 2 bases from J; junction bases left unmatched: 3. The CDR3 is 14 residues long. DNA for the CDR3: TGTGCCAGCAGGGCGGGAGCTAACACCGGGGAGCTGTTTTTT. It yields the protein CASRAGANTGELFF.

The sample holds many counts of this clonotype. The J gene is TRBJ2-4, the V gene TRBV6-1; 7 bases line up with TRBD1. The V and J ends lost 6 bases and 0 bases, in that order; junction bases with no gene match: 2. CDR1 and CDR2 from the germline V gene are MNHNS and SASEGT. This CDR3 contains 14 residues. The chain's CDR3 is CASSDRVAKNIQYF. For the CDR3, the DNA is TGTGCCAGCAGCGACAGGGTAGCCAAAAACATTCAGTACTTC.

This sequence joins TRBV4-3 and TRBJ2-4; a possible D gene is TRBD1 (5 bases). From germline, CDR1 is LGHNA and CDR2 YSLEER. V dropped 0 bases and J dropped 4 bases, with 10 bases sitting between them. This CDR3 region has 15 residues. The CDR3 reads CASSQESAGKNIQYF. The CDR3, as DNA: TGCGCCAGCAGCCAAGAATCAGCAGGGAAAAACATTCAGTACTTC.

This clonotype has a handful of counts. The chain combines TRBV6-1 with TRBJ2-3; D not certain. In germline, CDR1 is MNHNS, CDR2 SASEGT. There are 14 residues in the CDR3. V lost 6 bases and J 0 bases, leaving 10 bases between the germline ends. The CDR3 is CASRETLSTDTQYF. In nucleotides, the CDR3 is TGTGCCAGCAGGGAGACACTTAGCACAGATACGCAGTATTTT.

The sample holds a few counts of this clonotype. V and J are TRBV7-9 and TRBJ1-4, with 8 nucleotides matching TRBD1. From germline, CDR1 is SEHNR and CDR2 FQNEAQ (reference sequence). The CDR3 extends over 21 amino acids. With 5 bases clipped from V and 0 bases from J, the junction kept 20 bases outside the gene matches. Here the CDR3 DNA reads TGTGCCAGCAGCCCGAACGAATTTAGGCCAGGGGGCTCGGCAACTAATGAAAAACTGTTTTTT. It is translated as CASSPNEFRPGGSATNEKLFF. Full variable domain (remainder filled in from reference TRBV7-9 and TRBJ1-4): DTGVSQNPRHKITKRGQNVTFRCDPISEHNRLYWYRQTLGQGPEFLTYFQNEAQLEKSRLLSDRFSAERPKGSFSTLEIQRTEQGDSAMYLCASSPNEFRPGGSATNEKLFFGSGTQLSVL.

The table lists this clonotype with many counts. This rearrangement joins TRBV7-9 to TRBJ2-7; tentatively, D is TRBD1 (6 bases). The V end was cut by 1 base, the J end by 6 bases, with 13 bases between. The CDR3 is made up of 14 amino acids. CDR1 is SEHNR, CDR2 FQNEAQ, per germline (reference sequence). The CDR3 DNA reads TGTGCCAGCAGCTTAGTATCCCCAGGGGTCGAGCAGTACTTC. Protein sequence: CASSLVSPGVEQYF.

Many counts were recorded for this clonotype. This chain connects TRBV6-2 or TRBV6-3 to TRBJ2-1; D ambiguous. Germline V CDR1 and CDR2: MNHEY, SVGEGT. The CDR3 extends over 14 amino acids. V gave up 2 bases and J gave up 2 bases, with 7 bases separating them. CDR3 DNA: TGTGCCAGCAGTTACAGAACGCCCTACAATGAGCAGTTCTTC. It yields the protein CASSYRTPYNEQFF.

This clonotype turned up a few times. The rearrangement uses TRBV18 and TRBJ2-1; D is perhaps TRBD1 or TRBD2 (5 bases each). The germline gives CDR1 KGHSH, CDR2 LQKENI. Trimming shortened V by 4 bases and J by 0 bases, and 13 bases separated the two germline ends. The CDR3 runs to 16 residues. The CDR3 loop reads CASSLRDRGSYNEQFF. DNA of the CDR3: TGTGCCAGCTCACTCCGGGACCGCGGCTCCTACAATGAGCAGTTCTTC.

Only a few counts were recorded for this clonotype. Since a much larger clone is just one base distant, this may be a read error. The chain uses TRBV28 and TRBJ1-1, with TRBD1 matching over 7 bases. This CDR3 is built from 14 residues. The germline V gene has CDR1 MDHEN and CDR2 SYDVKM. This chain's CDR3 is CASSYRGLGTGAFF. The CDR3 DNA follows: TGTGCCAGCAGTTACAGGGGCCTGGGGACTGGAGCTTTCTTT.

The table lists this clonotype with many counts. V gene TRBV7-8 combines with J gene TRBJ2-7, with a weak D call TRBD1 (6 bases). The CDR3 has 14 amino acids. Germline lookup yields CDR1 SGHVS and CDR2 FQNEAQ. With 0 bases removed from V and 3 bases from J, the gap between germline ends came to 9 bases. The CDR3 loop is CASSLAQGHYEQYF. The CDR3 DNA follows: TGTGCCAGCAGCTTAGCACAGGGCCACTACGAGCAGTACTTC.

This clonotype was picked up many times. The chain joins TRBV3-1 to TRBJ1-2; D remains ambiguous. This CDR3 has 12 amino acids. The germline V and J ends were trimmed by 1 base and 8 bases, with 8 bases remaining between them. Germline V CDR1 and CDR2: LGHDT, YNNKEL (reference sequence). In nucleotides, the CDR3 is TGTGCCAGCAGCCAAGTAAAAGGGGGCTACACCTTC. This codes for CASSQVKGGYTF.

CDR3 coding DNA: TGTGCCAGCTCACCCGAGGGGAGCGGCCCTAAGCGAGGGGAGCTGTTTTTT. Its translation is CASSPEGSGPKRGELFF. The chain has TRBV18 and TRBJ2-2; D may correspond to TRBD1 or TRBD2 (5 bases each). Germline loops: CDR1 KGHSH, CDR2 LQKENI. The V end lost 3 bases, the J end lost 8 bases, and 22 bases lay between the germline ends. The CDR3 is 17 amino acids.

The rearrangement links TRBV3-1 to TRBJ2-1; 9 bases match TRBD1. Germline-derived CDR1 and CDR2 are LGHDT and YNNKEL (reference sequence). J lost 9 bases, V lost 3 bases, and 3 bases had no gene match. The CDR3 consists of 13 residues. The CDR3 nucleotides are TGTGCCAGCAGCCAGCCGACAGGGGGTGAGCAGTTCTTC. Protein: CASSQPTGGEQFF.

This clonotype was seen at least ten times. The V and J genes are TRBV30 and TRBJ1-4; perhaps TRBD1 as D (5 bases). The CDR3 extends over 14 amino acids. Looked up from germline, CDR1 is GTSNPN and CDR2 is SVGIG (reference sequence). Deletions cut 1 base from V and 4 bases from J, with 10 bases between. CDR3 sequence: CAWSAGEYNEKLFF. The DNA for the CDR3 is TGTGCCTGGAGTGCGGGGGAGTATAATGAAAAACTGTTTTTT.

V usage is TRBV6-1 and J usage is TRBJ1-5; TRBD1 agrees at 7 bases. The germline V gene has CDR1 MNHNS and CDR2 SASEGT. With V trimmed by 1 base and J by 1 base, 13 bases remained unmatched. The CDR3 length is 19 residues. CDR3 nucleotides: TGTGCCAGCAGTGAAGAGGCCGGGACAGAACTTATCAGCAATCAGCCCCAGCATTTT. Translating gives CASSEEAGTELISNQPQHF.

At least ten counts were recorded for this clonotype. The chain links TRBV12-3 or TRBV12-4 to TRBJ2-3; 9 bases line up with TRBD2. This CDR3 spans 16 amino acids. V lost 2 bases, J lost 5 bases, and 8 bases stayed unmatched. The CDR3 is CASSLSGGRARDTQYF. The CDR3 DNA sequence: TGTGCCAGCAGTTTATCGGGCGGGAGGGCCAGAGATACGCAGTATTTT.

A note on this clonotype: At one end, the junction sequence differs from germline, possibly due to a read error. CDR3: CASSLGPGLGPFYEQYF. In DNA form, the CDR3 reads TGTGCCAGCAGCTTAGGACCGGGACTAGGACCCTTTTACGAGCAGTACTTC. The V call is TRBV12-3 or TRBV12-4, the J call TRBJ2-7; TRBD2 matches 8 bases. The CDR3 consists of 17 residues.

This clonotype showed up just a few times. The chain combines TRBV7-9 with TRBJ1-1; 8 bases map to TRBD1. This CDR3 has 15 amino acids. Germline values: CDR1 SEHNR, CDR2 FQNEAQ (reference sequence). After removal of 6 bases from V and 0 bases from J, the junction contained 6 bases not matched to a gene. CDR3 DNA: TGTGCCAGCAGATCAAAGGGACAGGTGAACACTGAAGCTTTCTTT. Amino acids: CASRSKGQVNTEAFF.

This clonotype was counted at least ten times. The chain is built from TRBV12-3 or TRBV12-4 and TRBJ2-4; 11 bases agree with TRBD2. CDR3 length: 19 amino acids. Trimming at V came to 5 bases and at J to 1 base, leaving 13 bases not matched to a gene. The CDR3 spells CASSLRTSGFTLAKNIQYF. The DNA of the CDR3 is TGTGCCAGCAGTCTTCGGACTAGCGGGTTTACACTGGCCAAAAACATTCAGTACTTC.

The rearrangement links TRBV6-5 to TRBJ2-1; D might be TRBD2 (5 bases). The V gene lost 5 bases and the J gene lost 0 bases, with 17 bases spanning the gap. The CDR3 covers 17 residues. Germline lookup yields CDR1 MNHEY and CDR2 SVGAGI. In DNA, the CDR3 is TGTGCCAGCAGTACTCAAGCGGCTCCGAGCTCCTACAATGAGCAGTTCTTC. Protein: CASSTQAAPSSYNEQFF.

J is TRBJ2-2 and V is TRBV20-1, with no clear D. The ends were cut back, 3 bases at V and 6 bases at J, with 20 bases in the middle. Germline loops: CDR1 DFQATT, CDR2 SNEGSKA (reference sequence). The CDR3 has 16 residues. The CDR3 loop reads CSAREPNGVSAGELFF. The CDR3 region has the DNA TGCAGTGCTAGGGAACCGAACGGAGTTTCGGCCGGGGAGCTGTTTTTT.